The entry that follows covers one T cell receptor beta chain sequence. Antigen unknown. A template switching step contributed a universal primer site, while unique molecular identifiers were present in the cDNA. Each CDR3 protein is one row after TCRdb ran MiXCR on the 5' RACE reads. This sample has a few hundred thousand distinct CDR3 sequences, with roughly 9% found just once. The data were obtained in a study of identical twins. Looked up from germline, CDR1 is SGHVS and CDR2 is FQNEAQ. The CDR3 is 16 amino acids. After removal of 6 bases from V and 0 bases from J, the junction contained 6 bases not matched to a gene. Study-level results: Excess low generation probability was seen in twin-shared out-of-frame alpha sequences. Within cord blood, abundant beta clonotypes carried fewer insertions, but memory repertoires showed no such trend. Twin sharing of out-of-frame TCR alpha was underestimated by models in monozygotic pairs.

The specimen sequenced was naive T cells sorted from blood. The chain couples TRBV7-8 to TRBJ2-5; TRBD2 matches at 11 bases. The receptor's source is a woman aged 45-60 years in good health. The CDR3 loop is CASRNRLAGNQETQYF. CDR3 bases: TGTGCCAGCAGGAACAGACTAGCGGGGAACCAAGAGACCCAGTACTTC.